The source of this T cell receptor (beta chain) is a study of control samples from healthy donors and cancer patients. Here immunoSEQ multiplex PCR was the method, and the copy in TCRdb shows in-frame clones only, minus some. Of tens of thousands of clones listed, about 85% were seen once; the top ten hold about an eighth. V lost 3 bases, J lost 9 bases, and 8 bases stayed unmatched. The CDR3 is 15 amino acids. The germline V gene has CDR1 LNHDA and CDR2 SQIVND (reference sequence). The sequenced sample consisted of blood. The receptor comes from a woman in her 70s in good health. The chain employs TRBV19 and TRBJ2-1; 10 bases match TRBD2. This CDR3 reads CASSISGRVLGEQFF. DNA of the CDR3: TGTGCCAGTAGTATCAGCGGGAGGGTCCTCGGTGAGCAGTTCTTC.